A single sample is the source of the 5 T cell receptor beta chains below, sequenced in a study of T cells in Graves' hyperthyroidism and ophthalmopathy. RNA transcripts yielded amplified TCR beta CDR3 regions. HTBI primers drove first-round RT-PCR of the TCR CDR3. Using its own MiXCR run on the multiplex PCR reads, TCRdb lists one record per CDR3 protein. The sample has approximately 600,000 distinct CDR3 sequences; 15% to 20% are singletons. The sample comprised blood. The receptor set was obtained from a woman in her twenties or thirties with Graves' hyperthyroidism.

A word on this clonotype: An end of the junction does not agree with germline; a read error may underlie this. CDR3 sequence: CAGSSRTSANTGELFF. The CDR3, as DNA: TGTGCCGGCAGCTCCCGGACTAGCGCGAACACCGGGGAGCTGTTTTTT. The chain recombines TRBV13 with TRBJ2-2; 9 bases line up with TRBD2. The germline V gene has CDR1 PRHDT and CDR2 FYEKMQ (reference sequence). The CDR3 sequence is 16 residues long. Looking up the rest from reference TRBV13 and TRBJ2-2 gives the full variable domain: AAGVIQSPRHLIKEKRETATLKCYPIPRHDTVYWYQQGPGQDPQFLISFYEKMQSDKGSIPDRFSAQQFSDYHSELNMSSLELGDSALYFCAGSSRTSANTGELFFGEGSRLTVL.

This clonotype was counted only a few times. The chain joins TRBV19 to TRBJ2-1; possibly TRBD2 for D (6 bases). The V end lost 3 bases, the J end lost 6 bases, and 12 bases lay between the germline ends. The CDR3 totals 14 residues. The germline V gene encodes CDR1 LNHDA and CDR2 SQIVND (reference sequence). CDR3 region: CASSIPEGSNEQFF. CDR3 coding DNA: TGTGCCAGTAGTATCCCGGAGGGAAGCAATGAGCAGTTCTTC.

A few counts support this clonotype. An end of the junction differs from the germline gene, which may be a read error. The rearrangement joins TRBV7-3 to TRBJ2-3, with 12 nucleotides matching TRBD2. Germline-derived CDR1 and CDR2 are SGHTA and FQGTGA. There are 16 residues in the CDR3. The CDR3 bases are TGTGCCAGCAGCCCCGGACTAGCGGGGTTCACAGATGCGCAGTATTTT. Its translation is CASSPGLAGFTDAQYF.

This sequence joins TRBV5-1 and TRBJ2-2; 8 nucleotides align to TRBD2. J was trimmed by 1 base and V by 1 base; bases with no gene match: 9. This CDR3 contains 18 residues. Germline-derived CDR1 and CDR2 are SGHRS and YFSETQ. For the CDR3, the DNA is TGCGCCAGCAGCTTGTTACCAGCGGGAGCCGAGAACACCGGGGAGCTGTTTTTT. Translation gives CASSLLPAGAENTGELFF.

This clonotype was seen a handful of times. The chain recombines TRBV10-3 with TRBJ2-1; D not certain. Trimming removed 4 bases at V and 0 bases at J, with 13 bases between. The CDR3 consists of 16 residues. Germline lookup yields CDR1 ENHRY and CDR2 SYGVKD. The DNA for the CDR3 is TGTGCCATCAGTGGGCTTGCCGAAGCCTCCTACAATGAGCAGTTCTTC. This translates into CAISGLAEASYNEQFF.